Presented here are 7 T cell receptor beta chains from one specimen sequenced in a study of beta chain features in type 1 diabetes. Expressed TCRB transcripts were sequenced because the isolated RNA had all been reverse transcribed beforehand. Profiling relied on immunoSEQ multiplex PCR, and the TCRdb table lists in-frame clones only, not all of them. The sample has under 800,000 clones; 15% are singletons. Input material: naive CD4+ T cells from blood. All receptors come from a man in his late teens or twenties in good health.

CDR3 DNA: TGTGCCACCTCTCCTGGCAGCGTTATGAACACTGAAGCTTTCTTT. Residues: CATSPGSVMNTEAFF. V gene TRBV9 combines with J gene TRBJ1-1; D is unresolved. Deletions cut 9 bases from V and 0 bases from J, with 18 bases between. CDR3 size: 15 residues. Germline values: CDR1 SGDLS, CDR2 YYNGEE.

This clone was seen a handful of times. V usage is TRBV10-3 and J usage is TRBJ1-5; a possible D gene is TRBD1 (6 bases). V was trimmed by 6 bases and J by 0 bases, leaving 9 bases between them. Germline V gene data show CDR1 as ENHRY and CDR2 as SYGVKD. The CDR3 contains 14 residues. The CDR3 loop reads CAISQGNSNQPQHF. In DNA, the CDR3 is TGTGCCATCAGCCAGGGGAATAGCAATCAGCCCCAGCATTTT.

The V call is TRBV12-5, the J call TRBJ1-4, with unresolved D. From germline, CDR1 is LGHNT and CDR2 FRNRAP. CDR3 length: 15 residues. V lost 1 base, J lost 8 bases, and 14 bases lay in between. The CDR3 here is CASGLATWRKEKLFF. The DNA for the CDR3 is TGTGCTAGTGGTTTGGCCACTTGGCGGAAGGAAAAACTGTTTTTT.

This clone came up a few times. Other nucleotide sequences in the sample specify the same CDR3. V usage is TRBV2 and J usage is TRBJ1-5; the D gene is possibly TRBD1 (5 bases). The CDR3 spans 12 residues. With 6 bases removed from V and 6 bases from J, the gap between germline ends came to 9 bases. The V gene's germline CDR1 is SNHLY and CDR2 FYNNEI. The CDR3 protein is CASRLGRQPQHF. For the CDR3, the DNA is TGTGCCAGCAGATTGGGACGTCAGCCCCAGCATTTT.

The genes are TRBV6-6 and TRBJ1-2; D unresolved. Germline lookup yields CDR1 MNHNY and CDR2 SVGAGI (reference sequence). This CDR3 has 13 residues. Deletions cut 2 bases from V and 1 base from J, with 5 bases between. The CDR3 DNA is TGTGCCAGCAGTTACGCAATTAACTATGGCTACACCTTC. Amino acids: CASSYAINYGYTF.

This clone has more than one count but fewer than ten. The chain is built from TRBV7-2 and TRBJ1-2, with D maybe TRBD1 (5 bases). V dropped 11 bases and J dropped 3 bases, with 22 bases sitting between them. CDR3 length equals 15 residues. Germline CDR1 reads SGHTA; CDR2 reads FQGNSA. CDR3 bases: TGTGCCTCCAAGGGGTTCGGGTCTCAGGACTATGGCTACACCTTC. It encodes CASKGFGSQDYGYTF.

The chain carries TRBV6-1 and TRBJ2-7; D gene ambiguous. CDR3 length: 11 residues. V was clipped by 4 bases and J by 6 bases, with 7 bases between them. Germline CDR1 and CDR2: MNHNS and SASEGT. CDR3 bases: TGTGCCAGCAGTGTAAGGTCCGAGCAGTACTTC. It specifies CASSVRSEQYF.